This is a list of T cell receptor beta chains from one sample in a study of tumor-infiltrating lymphocytes in primary liver carcinoma. Using its own MiXCR run on the multiplex PCR reads, TCRdb lists one record per CDR3 protein. The sample carries almost 55,000 distinct CDR3 sequences, over 65% recorded once. The sample taken for sequencing was liver tumor tissue from sampling region 2. Receptors originate from a middle-aged man with primary liver carcinoma and hepatitis B virus infection. The CDR3 runs from the conserved cysteine through the conserved F or W. A D gene is named only where the DNA matches it firmly. Size tells how often a clone was seen (once, few, many) or the class of an expanded clone, and some rows leave it out.

clone_size: NA
j_call: TRBJ2-7
d_call: NA
v_call: TRBV6-6
cdr3_aa: CASTWTWGRHEQYF
cdr3_nt: TGTGCCAGCACTTGGACATGGGGAAGACACGAGCAGTACTTC

clone_size: NA
j_call: TRBJ2-1
d_call: NA
v_call: TRBV10-3
cdr3_aa: CAMIGSPSYNEQFF
cdr3_nt: TGTGCCATGATCGGGAGCCCCTCCTACAATGAGCAATTCTTC

clone_size: NA
j_call: TRBJ2-1
d_call: TRBD1
v_call: TRBV7-8
cdr3_aa: CASSLAGRGYDEQFF
cdr3_nt: TGTGCCAGCAGCTTAGCCGGCAGGGGGTACGATGAGCAGTTCTTC

clone_size: NA
j_call: TRBJ2-2
d_call: NA
v_call: TRBV6-5
cdr3_aa: CASSYSVDGTREVFF
cdr3_nt: TGTGCCAGCAGTTACTCAGTGGACGGCACCAGGGAGGTGTTTTTC

clone_size: many
j_call: TRBJ2-2
d_call: TRBD2
v_call: TRBV28
cdr3_aa: CASRSGMETGELFF
cdr3_nt: TGTGCCAGCAGGAGCGGGATGGAAACCGGGGAGCTGTTTTTT

clone_size: few
j_call: TRBJ1-1
d_call: NA
v_call: TRBV29-1
cdr3_aa: CSASEARSTEASF
cdr3_nt: TGTAGCGCATCGGAGGCGAGGAGCACTGAAGCTTCCTTT

clone_size: NA
j_call: TRBJ2-2
d_call: TRBD2
v_call: TRBV29-1
cdr3_aa: CNDEEGGRENTGELFF
cdr3_nt: TGCAACGATGAAGAAGGTGGGAGGGAGAACACCGGGGAGCTGTTTTTT

clone_size: NA
j_call: TRBJ2-1
d_call: TRBD2
v_call: TRBV14
cdr3_aa: CASSAVAGAYNEQSF
cdr3_nt: TGCGCCAGCAGTGCCGTAGCGGGAGCCTACAATGAGCAGTCCTTC

clone_size: NA
j_call: TRBJ2-3
d_call: NA
v_call: TRBV11-2
cdr3_aa: CASSPDDPLQTARSTDTQYF
cdr3_nt: TGTGCTAGCAGCCCCGATGACCCCCTGCAGACAGCGAGAAGCACAGATACACAGTATTTT

clone_size: NA
j_call: TRBJ1-4
d_call: NA
v_call: TRBV6-1
cdr3_aa: CASMPQGVTNEKLFF
cdr3_nt: TGTGCCAGCATGCCCCAGGGCGTAACTAATGAAAAACTGTTTTTT

clone_size: NA
j_call: TRBJ1-5
d_call: NA
v_call: TRBV6-6
cdr3_aa: CSSRRDGRAYTGNQPQHF
cdr3_nt: TGTAGCAGCAGGCGGGATGGCAGGGCATATACGGGCAATCAGCCCCAGCATTTT

clone_size: once
j_call: TRBJ1-2
d_call: NA
v_call: TRBV12-3/TRBV12-4
cdr3_aa: CVSSLSDRPNYGYTF
cdr3_nt: TGCGTCAGCAGTTTAAGTGACAGACCTAACTATGGCTACACCTTC

clone_size: NA
j_call: TRBJ2-3
d_call: TRBD1
v_call: TRBV5-1
cdr3_aa: CASSYGTGRGMTGTQYF
cdr3_nt: TGCGCCAGCAGCTATGGGACAGGGAGAGGTATGACAGGTACGCAGTATTTT

clone_size: NA
j_call: TRBJ2-5
d_call: NA
v_call: TRBV11-2
cdr3_aa: CASRSRDSAHQETPYF
cdr3_nt: TGTGCTAGCAGATCCCGAGACTCGGCCCACCAAGAGACCCCGTATTTC

clone_size: NA
j_call: TRBJ2-3
d_call: NA
v_call: TRBV30
cdr3_aa: CAWTRDSRDTQYF
cdr3_nt: TGTGCCTGGACTCGCGATAGCAGAGATACGCAGTATTTT

clone_size: NA
j_call: TRBJ2-7
d_call: NA
v_call: TRBV4-2
cdr3_aa: CASSPAGSPRWPGEQYF
cdr3_nt: TGTGCCAGCAGCCCAGCAGGTTCCCCCAGGTGGCCTGGCGAGCAGTACTTC

clone_size: NA
j_call: TRBJ2-7
d_call: TRBD1
v_call: TRBV4-1
cdr3_aa: CASSPKSLGQGSHEQYF
cdr3_nt: TGCGCCAGCAGTCCTAAGAGTCTAGGACAGGGTTCCCACGAGCAGTACTTC

clone_size: few
j_call: TRBJ2-5
d_call: TRBD1
v_call: TRBV24-1
cdr3_aa: CATSEEGQGLRGTQYF
cdr3_nt: TGTGCCACCAGTGAGGAAGGACAGGGTCTCCGAGGGACCCAGTACTTC

clone_size: NA
j_call: TRBJ1-5
d_call: NA
v_call: TRBV5-1
cdr3_aa: CAGSYGDAGQPQHF
cdr3_nt: TGCGCCGGCAGCTATGGGGACGCGGGTCAGCCCCAGCATTTT

clone_size: medium-sized
j_call: TRBJ2-1
d_call: TRBD2
v_call: TRBV6-2/TRBV6-3
cdr3_aa: CATLTSGVPNEQFF
cdr3_nt: TGTGCCACCTTGACTAGCGGGGTTCCTAATGAGCAGTTCTTC

clone_size: NA
j_call: TRBJ2-7
d_call: NA
v_call: TRBV4-2
cdr3_aa: CASSQCGRGVYEQYF
cdr3_nt: TGTGCCAGCAGCCAATGTGGCAGGGGTGTCTACGAGCAGTACTTC

clone_size: NA
j_call: TRBJ2-2
d_call: NA
v_call: TRBV4-1
cdr3_aa: CASSPPQGFGELFF
cdr3_nt: TGCGCCAGTAGCCCCCCCCAGGGATTCGGGGAGCTGTTTTTT

clone_size: NA
j_call: TRBJ2-7
d_call: TRBD2
v_call: TRBV12-5
cdr3_aa: CVSGLVLGTSAVYYNEQYF
cdr3_nt: TGTGTTAGTGGTTTGGTACTCGGGACTAGCGCCGTCTATTACAATGAGCAGTACTTC

clone_size: NA
j_call: TRBJ1-1
d_call: NA
v_call: TRBV5-5
cdr3_aa: CASSPSGSSPEAFF
cdr3_nt: TGTGCCAGCAGTCCTTCAGGGTCTTCACCTGAAGCTTTCTTT

clone_size: NA
j_call: TRBJ2-7
d_call: NA
v_call: TRBV4-1
cdr3_aa: CAGSPDRSSRPYEQYF
cdr3_nt: TGCGCCGGCAGCCCCGACCGGTCGAGCAGACCTTACGAGCAGTATTTC

clone_size: many
j_call: TRBJ2-7
d_call: TRBD1
v_call: TRBV28
cdr3_aa: CASRSDRVTYEQYF
cdr3_nt: TGTGCCAGCAGATCCGACAGGGTCACCTACGAGCAGTACTTC

clone_size: NA
j_call: TRBJ2-7
d_call: NA
v_call: TRBV11-2
cdr3_aa: CASSIDTPGLGSCEQYF
cdr3_nt: TGTGCCAGCAGCATCGACACGCCGGGACTGGGAAGCTGCGAGCAGTACTTC

clone_size: NA
j_call: TRBJ2-7
d_call: NA
v_call: TRBV2
cdr3_aa: CASEVADEHYF
cdr3_nt: TGTGCCAGTGAGGTGGCTGACGAGCACTACTTC

clone_size: NA
j_call: TRBJ2-5
d_call: NA
v_call: TRBV11-1
cdr3_aa: CASNHRDFEAQYF
cdr3_nt: TGTGCTAGCAACCATCGGGACTTCGAGGCCCAGTACTTC

clone_size: NA
j_call: TRBJ2-3
d_call: TRBD1
v_call: TRBV4-1
cdr3_aa: CASSQSGQGTDTHYF
cdr3_nt: TGCGCAAGCAGCCAAAGCGGCCAAGGGACAGATACTCACTATTTT

clone_size: NA
j_call: TRBJ2-3
d_call: NA
v_call: TRBV7-3
cdr3_aa: CASSLNLVDTQYF
cdr3_nt: TGTGCCAGCAGCTTAAATCTGGTAGATACGCAGTATTTT

clone_size: NA
j_call: TRBJ2-5
d_call: NA
v_call: TRBV11-2
cdr3_aa: CGSRPRDSAHQETQYF
cdr3_nt: TGTGGCAGCAGACCCCGGGATTCGGCCCACCAAGAGACCCAGTACTTC

clone_size: once
j_call: TRBJ2-7
d_call: TRBD1
v_call: TRBV6-5
cdr3_aa: CAGRRNTDRGHEQYF
cdr3_nt: TGTGCCGGCCGCAGGAACACCGACAGGGGCCACGAGCAGTACTTC

clone_size: NA
j_call: TRBJ1-1
d_call: NA
v_call: TRBV6-1
cdr3_aa: CVSRRTRNTEAFF
cdr3_nt: TGTGTCAGCAGAAGGACAAGGAACACTGAAGCTTTCTTT

clone_size: many
j_call: TRBJ1-2
d_call: NA
v_call: TRBV30
cdr3_aa: CAWSPGDGLAGYTF
cdr3_nt: TGTGCCTGGAGTCCTGGTGATGGGCTGGCGGGCTACACCTTC

clone_size: NA
j_call: TRBJ2-3
d_call: TRBD1
v_call: TRBV14
cdr3_aa: CASSQPPSGQGAEYTQYF
cdr3_nt: TGTGCCAGCAGCCAACCCCCATCAGGACAGGGGGCGGAGTATACGCAGTATTTT

clone_size: once
j_call: TRBJ2-7
d_call: TRBD1
v_call: TRBV28
cdr3_aa: CASSLSIRTGAYERYF
cdr3_nt: TGTGCCAGCAGTCTATCAATTCGGACAGGAGCCTACGAGCGGTACTTC

clone_size: NA
j_call: TRBJ1-5
d_call: NA
v_call: TRBV28
cdr3_aa: CASSRTEGLGNRPQHF
cdr3_nt: TGTGCCAGCAGTCGGACAGAGGGCTTGGGGAATCGGCCCCAGCATTTT

clone_size: NA
j_call: TRBJ1-4
d_call: NA
v_call: TRBV13
cdr3_aa: CASKGSAAGKLFF
cdr3_nt: TGTGCTAGCAAGGGGTCTGCGGCGGGAAAACTGTTTTTT